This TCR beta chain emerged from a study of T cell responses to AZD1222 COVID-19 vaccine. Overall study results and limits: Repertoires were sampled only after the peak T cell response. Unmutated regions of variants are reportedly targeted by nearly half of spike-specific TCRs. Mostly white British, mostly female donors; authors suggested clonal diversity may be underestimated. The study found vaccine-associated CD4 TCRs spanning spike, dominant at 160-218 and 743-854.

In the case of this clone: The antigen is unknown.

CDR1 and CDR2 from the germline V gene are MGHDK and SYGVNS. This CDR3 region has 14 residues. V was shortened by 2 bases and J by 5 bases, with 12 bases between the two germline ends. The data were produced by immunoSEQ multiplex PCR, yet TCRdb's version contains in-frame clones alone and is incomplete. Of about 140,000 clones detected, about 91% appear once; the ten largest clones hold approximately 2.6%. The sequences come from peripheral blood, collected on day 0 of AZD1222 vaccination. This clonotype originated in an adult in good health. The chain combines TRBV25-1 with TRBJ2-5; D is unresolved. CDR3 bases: TGTGCCAGCAGTGAAGGGCTTAGCCGGGAGACCCAGTACTTC. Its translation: CASSEGLSRETQYF.